The 13 T cell receptor beta chains in this list originate from one sample, sequenced in a study of identical twins. Each CDR3 protein gets one entry after TCRdb re-called the 5' RACE reads with MiXCR. The sample comprises under 250,000 distinct CDR3 sequences, around 7.6% of which are singletons, and less than 6.5% rests with the top ten. Another study also made use of these data, one on yellow fever vaccine responses in identical twins.

What was sequenced was CD8+ T cells sorted from blood. The receptor set was obtained from a woman younger than 30 in good health.

There are a few counts of this clonotype. The CDR3 loop is CASSSRDRGPYEQYV. CDR3 DNA sequence: TGTGCCAGCAGCTCCCGGGACAGGGGCCCTTACGAGCAGTACGTC. The chain employs TRBV7-9 and TRBJ2-7, with 10 nucleotides matching TRBD1. The V and J ends lost 4 bases and 4 bases, in that order; junction bases with no gene match: 7. Germline assignment: CDR1 SEHNR and CDR2 FQNEAQ (reference sequence). The CDR3 length is 15 residues.

This clonotype came up a few times. V and J are TRBV24-1 and TRBJ2-6; D unresolved. Trimming removed 4 bases from V and 1 base from J, with 13 bases in between. The CDR3 length is 17 residues. Germline loops: CDR1 KGHDR, CDR2 SFDVKD. The CDR3: CATSETYQDSGANVLTF. The CDR3 region has the DNA TGTGCCACCAGTGAAACCTATCAGGATTCTGGGGCCAACGTCCTGACTTTC.

Ten or more counts support this clonotype. The chain carries TRBV5-1 and TRBJ2-7; D is uncertain. CDR3 length: 16 residues. Looked up from germline, CDR1 is SGHRS and CDR2 is YFSETQ. The ends were cut back, 2 bases at V and 3 bases at J, with 18 bases in the middle. The CDR3: CASSLLDGPPNYEQYF. CDR3 nucleotides: TGCGCCAGCAGCTTACTGGACGGCCCACCGAACTACGAGCAGTACTTC.

This clonotype was picked up many times. This rearrangement joins TRBV20-1 to TRBJ2-1; possible D gene TRBD2, 6 bases. V was shortened by 4 bases and J by 2 bases, with 9 bases between the two germline ends. Per the germline V gene, CDR1 is DFQATT and CDR2 is SNEGSKA (reference sequence). CDR3 size: 13 residues. The CDR3 nucleotides read TGCAGTGCTACCCAGCGGGCCTACAATGAGCAGTTCTTC. The encoded protein is CSATQRAYNEQFF.

This clonotype has only a few counts. The V gene is TRBV7-9, the J gene TRBJ2-3; TRBD2 matches at 7 bases. V trimming: 2 bases; J trimming: 3 bases; junction bases outside the gene matches: 5. The V gene's germline CDR1 is SEHNR and CDR2 FQNEAQ (reference sequence). The CDR3 totals 15 residues. The CDR3: CASSLLRERTDTQYF. CDR3 sequence (DNA): TGTGCCAGCAGCTTATTGCGGGAGAGGACAGATACGCAGTATTTT.

This clonotype was recorded a few times. The chain carries TRBV6-1 and TRBJ2-7; D gene uncertain. The CDR3 runs 13 residues. Trimming took off 7 bases at V and 7 bases at J, with 17 bases between the two ends. Germline CDR1 is MNHNS and CDR2 is SASEGT. CDR3 coding DNA: TGTGCCAGCACCCCTCTGAACCCCGGGGAGCAGTACGTC. Translation: CASTPLNPGEQYV.

The V and J genes are TRBV4-1 and TRBJ2-7; 11 nucleotides align to TRBD2. Germline V gene sequence: CDR1 MGHRA, CDR2 YSYEKL. J gave up 2 bases and V 3 bases, and 6 bases lay outside the gene matches. This CDR3 has 16 amino acids. This CDR3 is CASSQGTSGGPYEQYV. The CDR3 region has the DNA TGCGCCAGCAGCCAGGGTACTAGCGGGGGTCCCTACGAGCAGTACGTC.

This clonotype was observed many times. This chain connects TRBV28 to TRBJ2-7, with D possibly TRBD1 on 6 matching bases. This CDR3 has 13 residues. From germline, CDR1 is MDHEN and CDR2 SYDVKM. With 5 bases removed from V and 4 bases from J, the gap between germline ends came to 12 bases. The CDR3 loop reads CASSPQQGYEQYF. The DNA for the CDR3 is TGTGCCAGCAGTCCCCAACAGGGATACGAGCAGTACTTC.

This clonotype was counted ten times or more. CDR3 coding DNA: TGTGCCAGCAGTTTAGGTATTGGCAATGAGCAGTTCTTC. Amino acid sequence: CASSLGIGNEQFF. The chain links TRBV12-3 or TRBV12-4 to TRBJ2-1; D call uncertain. Trimming took 1 base from V and 6 from J, leaving 7 bases between them. This CDR3 contains 13 residues.

Comments on this clonotype: With a much larger clone just one base away, this may be a read error. Written as DNA, the CDR3 is TGCAGCGTTGAAGTGCTAGCGGGGGGGTACGAGCAGTACTTC. Protein sequence: CSVEVLAGGYEQYF. The V gene is TRBV29-1, the J gene TRBJ2-7; 12 positions agree with TRBD2. Germline V lookup: CDR1 SQVTM, CDR2 ANQGSEA. Losses at the gene ends were 1 base for V and 4 bases for J; bases not matched to a gene: 2. The CDR3 totals 14 residues.

V gene TRBV7-9 combines with J gene TRBJ2-3; 7 bases map to TRBD2. Per germline, CDR1 SEHNR and CDR2 FQNEAQ (reference sequence). This CDR3 has 15 amino acids. Germline trimming cut 4 bases from V and 4 bases from J; bases unmatched to any gene: 8. DNA of the CDR3: TGTGCCAGCAGCTCAACTAGCGTTCATGCAGATACGCAGTATTTT. The encoded protein is CASSSTSVHADTQYF.

The genes are TRBV24-1 and TRBJ2-2; D possibly corresponds to TRBD1 (6 bases). This CDR3 spans 18 amino acids. The V end was cut by 5 bases, the J end by 5 bases, with 23 bases between. Germline lookup yields CDR1 KGHDR and CDR2 SFDVKD. This chain's CDR3 is CATSGPGDTGFWTGELFF. In DNA form, the CDR3 reads TGTGCCACCAGTGGGCCCGGGGACACCGGTTTCTGGACCGGGGAGCTGTTTTTT.

The V gene is TRBV13, the J gene TRBJ2-1; D is undetermined. The CDR3 is 15 amino acids. Trimming removed 5 bases from V and 7 bases from J, with 18 bases in between. Germline V lookup: CDR1 PRHDT, CDR2 FYEKMQ (reference sequence). The CDR3 reads CASSPKTEMWNEQFF. The CDR3 coding sequence is TGTGCCAGCAGCCCCAAAACGGAGATGTGGAATGAGCAGTTCTTC.